The 32 T cell receptor beta chains in this list originate from one sample, sequenced in a study of blood T cell repertoires in COVID-19. Assay: immunoSEQ multiplex PCR; the TCRdb copy retains only in-frame clones and omits some. The sample contains approximately 280,000 clones, about nine tenths of which appear only once. Sequenced: PBMCs or T cells enriched from blood (not recorded which). The receptors come from a woman between 18 and 30 years old who had recovered from COVID-19.

The genes are TRBV10-3 and TRBJ2-5; 16 positions match TRBD2. Germline-derived CDR1 and CDR2 are ENHRY and SYGVKD. After removal of 4 bases from V and 4 bases from J, the junction contained 12 bases not matched to a gene. This CDR3 comprises 19 residues. DNA of the CDR3: TGTGCCATCAGTGGAGGGACTAGCGGGAGGGCCCATCCGGGAGAGACCCAGTACTTC. It specifies CAISGGTSGRAHPGETQYF.

The chain has TRBV7-9 and TRBJ2-3; 7 bases map to TRBD1. The CDR3 covers 15 residues. Trimming cost V 2 bases and J 3 bases; bases outside gene matches: 5. The V gene's germline CDR1 is SEHNR and CDR2 FQNEAQ (reference sequence). CDR3: CASSLRGHRTDTQYF. CDR3 bases: TGTGCCAGCAGCTTAAGGGGGCATCGGACAGATACGCAGTATTTT. Complete variable domain (other parts from reference TRBV7-9 and TRBJ2-3): DTGVSQNPRHKITKRGQNVTFRCDPISEHNRLYWYRQTLGQGPEFLTYFQNEAQLEKSRLLSDRFSAERPKGSFSTLEIQRTEQGDSAMYLCASSLRGHRTDTQYFGPGTRLTVL.

The V and J genes are TRBV27 and TRBJ1-4, with a weak D call TRBD1 (5 bases). The length of the CDR3 is 16 residues. V was trimmed by 8 bases and J by 8 bases, leaving 24 bases between them. In germline, CDR1 is MNHEY, CDR2 SMNVEV (reference sequence). CDR3 in DNA: TGTGCCAGCCAGCCAGGGACTGGGTCTGTTCAGGAAAAACTGTTTTTT. This sequence encodes CASQPGTGSVQEKLFF.

This chain joins TRBV19 and TRBJ2-7; D is perhaps TRBD2 (5 bases). Germline CDR1 reads LNHDA; CDR2 reads SQIVND (reference sequence). CDR3 size: 14 residues. V lost 1 base, J lost 12 bases, and 19 bases lay in between. Here the CDR3 reads CASSIGSAGLRMYF. As DNA, the CDR3 is TGTGCCAGTAGTATAGGGTCGGCCGGACTTCGAATGTACTTC.

V and J are TRBV7-2 and TRBJ2-3, with D tentatively TRBD1 (6 bases). There are 14 residues in the CDR3. Trimming shortened V by 5 bases and J by 1 base, and 10 bases separated the two germline ends. From germline, CDR1 is SGHTA and CDR2 FQGNSA. The CDR3 DNA follows: TGTGCCAGCAGCCAACGACAGGGCACAGATACGCAGTATTTT. The encoded protein is CASSQRQGTDTQYF.

This clone was found once. The V call is TRBV27, the J call TRBJ1-2, with D tentatively TRBD1 (5 bases). CDR3 length: 15 amino acids. The germline CDR1 and CDR2 sequences are MNHEY and SMNVEV (reference sequence). V lost 2 bases and J 4 bases, leaving 14 bases between the germline ends. CDR3 protein: CASSLIGEAGYGYTF. The CDR3 nucleotides are TGTGCCAGCAGTTTAATAGGGGAAGCGGGCTATGGCTACACCTTC.

This chain uses TRBV2 with TRBJ2-7; 8 nucleotides line up with TRBD1. The ends lost 3 bases at V and 9 bases at J; junction bases unmatched: 1. The germline gives CDR1 SNHLY, CDR2 FYNNEI. The CDR3 consists of 11 residues. The CDR3 here is CASSEDRVQYF. CDR3 bases: TGTGCCAGCAGTGAGGACAGGGTGCAGTACTTC.

This chain joins TRBV3-1 (or the pseudogene TRBV3-2) and TRBJ2-7; 7 bases align to TRBD1. Germline CDR1 reads LGHDT; CDR2 reads YNNKEL (reference sequence). V lost 1 base and J lost 1; bases outside the gene matches: 4. The CDR3 length is 15 residues. The CDR3 nucleotides read TGTGCCAGCAGCCAAGGGTCGGGACAGTCCTACGAGCAGTACTTC. Amino acid sequence: CASSQGSGQSYEQYF.

This clone occurred once. The chain has TRBV18 and TRBJ2-1; D might be TRBD2 (6 bases). The CDR3 consists of 14 residues. Germline values: CDR1 KGHSH, CDR2 LQKENI. V lost 3 bases, J lost 6 bases, and 12 bases lay in between. CDR3 DNA sequence: TGTGCCAGCTCACCTTCGGACTATCCCAATGAGCAGTTCTTC. Its translation is CASSPSDYPNEQFF.

This clone was seen at least ten times. The gene calls are TRBV30 and TRBJ2-1; D call uncertain. The CDR3 runs 13 residues. Trimming removed 4 bases from V and 4 bases from J, with 11 bases in between. Germline V gene data show CDR1 as GTSNPN and CDR2 as SVGIG (reference sequence). This CDR3 reads CAWNEILYNEQFF. For the CDR3, the DNA is TGTGCCTGGAATGAGATACTATACAATGAGCAGTTCTTC.

This chain connects TRBV19 to TRBJ2-1; 14 bases are shared with TRBD2. CDR3 size: 14 residues. Germline V lookup: CDR1 LNHDA, CDR2 SQIVND (reference sequence). J gave up 9 bases and V 3 bases, and 1 base lay outside the gene matches. CDR3 residues: CASSMTSGRVEQFF. For the CDR3, the DNA is TGTGCCAGTAGTATGACTAGCGGGAGGGTTGAGCAGTTCTTC.

The genes are TRBV30 and TRBJ2-3, with 11 positions matching TRBD2. The germline CDR1 and CDR2 sequences are GTSNPN and SVGIG (reference sequence). CDR3 length: 17 amino acids. The V and J ends lost 1 base and 0 bases, in that order; junction bases with no gene match: 6. This CDR3 is CAWSEGLAGGSTDTQYF. CDR3 sequence (DNA): TGTGCCTGGAGTGAGGGTCTAGCGGGGGGTAGCACAGATACGCAGTATTTT.

The chain combines TRBV19 with TRBJ1-3; TRBD1 is a possible D gene (5 bases). With 7 bases removed from V and 0 bases from J, the gap between germline ends came to 19 bases. The CDR3 sequence is 17 residues long. In germline, CDR1 is LNHDA, CDR2 SQIVND (reference sequence). The CDR3 loop is CASMGRETFSSGNTIYF. CDR3 coding DNA: TGTGCCAGTATGGGCAGGGAAACCTTTTCCTCTGGAAACACCATATATTTT.

The rearrangement links TRBV11-2 to TRBJ2-7, with D perhaps matching TRBD2 (5 bases). The CDR3 totals 14 residues. V lost 1 base and J lost 1, with 8 bases in between. CDR1 and CDR2 from the germline V gene are SGHAT and FQNNGV. The chain's CDR3 is CASSLVGMSYEQYF. The CDR3 DNA reads as TGTGCCAGCAGCTTAGTCGGGATGTCCTACGAGCAGTACTTC. The full variable domain, completed using reference TRBV11-2 and TRBJ2-7, is EAGVAQSPRYKIIEKRQSVAFWCNPISGHATLYWYQQILGQGPKLLIQFQNNGVVDDSQLPKDRFSAERLKGVDSTLKIQPAKLEDSAVYLCASSLVGMSYEQYFGPGTRLTVT.

This sequence joins TRBV5-4 and TRBJ2-2; a weak D match, TRBD2 (5 bases). V lost 1 base and J 11 bases, leaving 18 bases between the germline ends. The CDR3 is 15 residues long. CDR1 and CDR2 from the germline V gene are SGHNT and YYREEE (reference sequence). CDR3: CASSLSELAGRELFF. DNA of the CDR3: TGTGCCAGCAGCTTGTCGGAATTGGCGGGCCGCGAGCTGTTTTTT.

The chain carries TRBV15 and TRBJ2-7, with D unresolved. The CDR3 is 13 amino acids. Trimming took off 3 bases at V and 6 bases at J, with 12 bases between the two ends. CDR1 is LNHNV, CDR2 YYDKDF, per germline (reference sequence). The CDR3 region is CATSRESTSEQYF. CDR3 nucleotides: TGTGCCACCAGCAGGGAATCGACAAGCGAGCAGTACTTC.

The V call is TRBV18, the J call TRBJ1-2; D unresolved. The CDR3 consists of 14 residues. Germline CDR1 is KGHSH and CDR2 is LQKENI. V gave up 3 bases and J gave up 3 bases, with 11 bases separating them. CDR3 nucleotides: TGTGCCAGCTCACCGAACCGGGATTACTATGGCTACACCTTC. Its protein is CASSPNRDYYGYTF. The variable domain in full, completed from reference TRBV18 and TRBJ1-2, reads NAGVMQNPRHLVRRRGQEARLRCSPMKGHSHVYWYRQLPEEGLKFMVYLQKENIIDESGMPKERFSAEFPKEGPSILRIQQVVRGDSAAYFCASSPNRDYYGYTFGSGTRLTVV.

The chain couples TRBV11-3 to TRBJ2-1; TRBD2 matches 7 bases. V lost 6 bases and J lost 8; bases outside the gene matches: 19. Germline V CDR1 and CDR2: SGHNT, YENEEA. The CDR3 extends over 17 amino acids. This CDR3 reads CASRSYSSGREVHEQFF. The DNA of the CDR3 is TGTGCCAGCAGGTCCTACTCTAGCGGCCGAGAGGTCCATGAGCAGTTCTTC. Filled out from reference TRBV11-3 and TRBJ2-1, the complete variable domain reads EAGVVQSPRYKIIEKKQPVAFWCNPISGHNTLYWYLQNLGQGPELLIRYENEEAVDDSQLPKDRFSAERLKGVDSTLKIQPAELGDSAVYLCASRSYSSGREVHEQFFGPGTRLTVL.

The chain uses TRBV19 and TRBJ2-7; 9 nucleotides match TRBD1. Germline trimming cut 3 bases from V and 6 bases from J; bases unmatched to any gene: 3. Germline V gene data show CDR1 as LNHDA and CDR2 as SQIVND (reference sequence). There are 13 residues in the CDR3. The CDR3 sequence: CASSITGGGEQYF. The CDR3 bases are TGTGCCAGTAGTATTACAGGGGGCGGCGAGCAGTACTTC. Looking up the rest from reference TRBV19 and TRBJ2-7 gives the full variable domain: DGGITQSPKYLFRKEGQNVTLSCEQNLNHDAMYWYRQDPGQGLRLIYYSQIVNDFQKGDIAEGYSVSREKKESFPLTVTSAQKNPTAFYLCASSITGGGEQYFGPGTRLTVT.

CDR3 region: CASSSGAPGVYEQYF. CDR3 coding DNA: TGTGCCAGCAGCTCCGGGGCTCCGGGGGTCTACGAGCAGTACTTC. The genes are TRBV5-4 and TRBJ2-7; possibly TRBD2 for D (6 bases). Germline V gene sequence: CDR1 SGHNT, CDR2 YYREEE (reference sequence). V lost 3 bases, J lost 3 bases, and 16 bases lay in between. The length of the CDR3 is 15 residues. The whole variable domain, filled in from reference TRBV5-4 and TRBJ2-7, reads ETGVTQSPTHLIKTRGQQVTLRCSSQSGHNTVSWYQQALGQGPQFIFQYYREEENGRGNFPPRFSGLQFPNYSSELNVNALELDDSALYLCASSSGAPGVYEQYFGPGTRLTVT.

The V and J genes are TRBV11-2 and TRBJ2-7, with TRBD2 matching 9 bases. The germline CDR1 and CDR2 sequences are SGHAT and FQNNGV. V trimming: 0 bases; J trimming: 4 bases; junction bases outside the gene matches: 7. CDR3 length equals 16 residues. CDR3 bases: TGTGCCAGCAGCTTAGATATGATAGCGGGAGTTTACGAGCAGTACTTC. Amino acids: CASSLDMIAGVYEQYF.

This chain joins TRBV5-8 and TRBJ1-1; D might be TRBD1 (6 bases). V lost 6 bases and J 2 bases, leaving 17 bases between the germline ends. This CDR3 region has 15 residues. Germline CDR1 is SGHTS and CDR2 is YDEGEE. This chain's CDR3 is CASTKLGQINTEAFF. CDR3 bases: TGTGCCAGCACAAAACTAGGACAGATCAACACTGAAGCTTTCTTT. The full variable domain, with the rest looked up from reference TRBV5-8 and TRBJ1-1, is EAGVTQSPTHLIKTRGQQATLRCSPISGHTSVYWYQQALGLGLQFLLWYDEGEERNRGNFPPRFSGRQFPNYSSELNVNALELEDSALYLCASTKLGQINTEAFFGQGTRLTVV.

This clone appeared a few times. The rearrangement joins TRBV5-4 to TRBJ2-5; no firm D call. Germline V gene lookup returns CDR1 SGHNT and CDR2 YYREEE (reference sequence). The CDR3 has 13 amino acids. V was cut by 1 base and J by 5 bases, with 9 bases left in between. CDR3 coding DNA: TGTGCCAGCAGCTTGTCGGGTAGTGAGACCCAGTACTTC. This gives the protein CASSLSGSETQYF.

This chain joins TRBV29-1 and TRBJ1-1; possibly TRBD1 for D (6 bases). Germline V lookup: CDR1 SQVTM, CDR2 ANQGSEA. This CDR3 spans 15 amino acids. The germline V and J ends were trimmed by 6 bases and 6 bases, with 23 bases remaining between them. CDR3 coding DNA: TGCAGCGTACTAAAACACAGGGAAACCAGCGCTGAAGCTTTCTTT. Its protein is CSVLKHRETSAEAFF.

V is TRBV7-3 and J is TRBJ1-2; D gene unclear. Germline assignment: CDR1 SGHTA and CDR2 FQGTGA. The CDR3 has 13 amino acids. V was cut by 5 bases and J by 5 bases, with 12 bases left in between. CDR3 coding DNA: TGTGCCAGCAGCCCGGGGTCTGGGTATGGCTACACCTTC. Translated, it gives CASSPGSGYGYTF.

The CDR3 region has the DNA TGTGCCAGTAGTCAAGGGGGACAGGGGGCCTACGAGCAGTACTTC. Translation gives CASSQGGQGAYEQYF. The chain combines TRBV19 with TRBJ2-7, with TRBD1 matching over 11 bases. From germline, CDR1 is LNHDA and CDR2 SQIVND (reference sequence). J was trimmed by 2 bases and V by 5 bases; bases with no gene match: 5. This CDR3 is 15 amino acids long.

This clone was detected only once. The V call is TRBV4-1, the J call TRBJ2-1; weak D call: TRBD2 (6 bases). The CDR3 extends over 14 amino acids. Trimming removed 4 bases at V and 9 bases at J, with 16 bases between. CDR1 MGHRA and CDR2 YSYEKL come from the germline V gene. The DNA of the CDR3 is TGCGCCAGCAGCCTGTGGGAGGAGTACCCTGAGCAGTTCTTC. Translated: CASSLWEEYPEQFF.

The chain links TRBV28 to TRBJ2-5; 7 positions match TRBD1. CDR3 length: 14 residues. Unmatched junction bases numbered 6, after V lost 3 bases and J lost 5 bases. Germline-derived CDR1 and CDR2 are MDHEN and SYDVKM. For the CDR3, the DNA is TGTGCCAGCAGTTTGACAGGGCTGACGGAGACCCAGTACTTC. Its translation: CASSLTGLTETQYF.

CDR3: CASSVQGDARSYEQYF. The CDR3 region has the DNA TGTGCCAGCAGCGTACAGGGGGACGCTCGCTCCTACGAGCAGTACTTC. V gene TRBV28 combines with J gene TRBJ2-7; 8 positions agree with TRBD1. V lost 6 bases and J lost 0; bases outside the gene matches: 10. The CDR3 runs to 16 residues. Germline CDR1 MDHEN, CDR2 SYDVKM.

The chain is built from TRBV5-1 and TRBJ2-7; possibly TRBD1 for D (5 bases). Germline CDR1 reads SGHRS; CDR2 reads YFSETQ. This CDR3 comprises 14 residues. V lost 2 bases and J lost 2, with 11 bases in between. CDR3 protein: CASSFSARAYEQYF. CDR3 nucleotides: TGCGCCAGCAGCTTTTCCGCCAGGGCCTACGAGCAGTACTTC. The whole variable domain, remainder taken from reference TRBV5-1 and TRBJ2-7, is KAGVTQTPRYLIKTRGQQVTLSCSPISGHRSVSWYQQTPGQGLQFLFEYFSETQRNKGNFPGRFSGRQFSNSRSEMNVSTLELGDSALYLCASSFSARAYEQYFGPGTRLTVT.

V gene TRBV29-1 combines with J gene TRBJ2-3, with 8 nucleotides matching TRBD1. V was clipped by 4 bases and J by 6 bases; unmatched bases: 12. The CDR3 runs 15 residues. Germline V lookup: CDR1 SQVTM, CDR2 ANQGSEA. CDR3 residues: CSVVPPGGWSDTQYF. In DNA, the CDR3 is TGCAGCGTTGTACCCCCAGGGGGCTGGTCGGATACGCAGTATTTT.

The CDR3 sequence is CASSLLAGGTFF. The DNA of the CDR3 is TGTGCCAGCAGTTTATTGGCCGGAGGGACTTTCTTT. V gene TRBV27 combines with J gene TRBJ1-1, with D unresolved. V was cut by 1 base and J by 12 bases, with 12 bases left in between. The germline gives CDR1 MNHEY, CDR2 SMNVEV (reference sequence). The CDR3 runs to 12 residues.